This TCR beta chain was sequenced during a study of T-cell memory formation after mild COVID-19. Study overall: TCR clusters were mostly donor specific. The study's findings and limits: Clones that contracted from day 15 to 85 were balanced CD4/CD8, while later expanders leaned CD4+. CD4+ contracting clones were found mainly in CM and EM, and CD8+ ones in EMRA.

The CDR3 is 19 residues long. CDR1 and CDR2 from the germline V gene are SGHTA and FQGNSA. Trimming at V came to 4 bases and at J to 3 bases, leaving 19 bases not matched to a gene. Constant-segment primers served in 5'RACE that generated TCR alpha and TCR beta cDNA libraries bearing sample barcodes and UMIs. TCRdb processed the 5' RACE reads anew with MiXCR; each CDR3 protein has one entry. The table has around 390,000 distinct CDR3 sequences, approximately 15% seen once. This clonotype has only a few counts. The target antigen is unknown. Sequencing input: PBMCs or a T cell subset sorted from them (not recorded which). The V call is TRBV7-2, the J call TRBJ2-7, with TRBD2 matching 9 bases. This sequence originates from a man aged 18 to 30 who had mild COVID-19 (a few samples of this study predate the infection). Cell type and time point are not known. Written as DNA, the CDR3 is TGTGCCAGCAGCTCGCAGCGGATTAGTTGGCGGGGGGGTTTCTACGAGCAGTACTTC. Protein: CASSSQRISWRGGFYEQYF.